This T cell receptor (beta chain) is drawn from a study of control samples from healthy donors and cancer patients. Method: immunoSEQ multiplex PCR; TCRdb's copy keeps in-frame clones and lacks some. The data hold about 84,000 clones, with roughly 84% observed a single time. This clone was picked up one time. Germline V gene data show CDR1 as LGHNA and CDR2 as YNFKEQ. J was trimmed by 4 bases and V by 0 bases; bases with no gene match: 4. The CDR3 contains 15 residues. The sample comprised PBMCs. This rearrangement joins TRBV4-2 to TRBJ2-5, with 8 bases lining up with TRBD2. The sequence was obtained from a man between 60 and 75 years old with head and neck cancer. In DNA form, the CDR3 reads TGTGCCAGCAGCCAAGATTGGGGACTAGGAGAGACCCAGTACTTC. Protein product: CASSQDWGLGETQYF.